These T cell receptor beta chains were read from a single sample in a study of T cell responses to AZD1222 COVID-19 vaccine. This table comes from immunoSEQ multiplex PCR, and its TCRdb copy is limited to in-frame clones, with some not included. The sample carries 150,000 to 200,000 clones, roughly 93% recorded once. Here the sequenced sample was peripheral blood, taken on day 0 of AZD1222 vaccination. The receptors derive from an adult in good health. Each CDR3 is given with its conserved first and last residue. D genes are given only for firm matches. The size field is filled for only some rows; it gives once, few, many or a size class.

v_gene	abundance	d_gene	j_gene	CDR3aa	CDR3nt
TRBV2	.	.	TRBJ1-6	CASSEEQGANSPLHF	TGTGCCAGCAGTGAGGAACAGGGCGCTAATTCACCCCTCCACTTT
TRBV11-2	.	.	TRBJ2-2	CASKTQGTSGELFF	TGTGCCAGCAAGACACAGGGTACTAGCGGGGAGCTGTTTTTT
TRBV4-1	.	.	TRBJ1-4	CASSLIGTVNEKLFF	TGCGCCAGCAGTCTAATCGGTACAGTTAATGAAAAACTGTTTTTT
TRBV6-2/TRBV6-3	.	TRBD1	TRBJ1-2	CASSYATGVDKDYGYTF	TGTGCCAGCAGTTACGCGACAGGGGTCGATAAGGACTATGGCTACACCTTC
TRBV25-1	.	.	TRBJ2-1	CASSDRGRAVGNEQFF	TGTGCCAGCAGTGATCGGGGCAGGGCAGTAGGGAATGAGCAGTTCTTC
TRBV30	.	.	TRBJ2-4	CAWSVGGSAKNIQYF	TGTGCCTGGAGTGTTGGAGGATCGGCCAAAAACATTCAGTACTTC
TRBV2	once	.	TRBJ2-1	CASKDLVNEQFF	TGTGCCAGCAAAGACCTAGTCAATGAGCAGTTCTTC
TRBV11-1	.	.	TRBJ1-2	CASSLLGETGYTF	TGTGCCAGCAGCTTACTTGGGGAAACTGGCTACACCTTC
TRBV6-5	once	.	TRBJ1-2	CASSYDTSPQNYGYTF	TGTGCCAGCAGTTACGATACCTCCCCGCAGAACTATGGCTACACCTTC
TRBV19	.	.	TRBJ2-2	CASSIWGGELFF	TGTGCCAGTAGTATCTGGGGGGGGGAGCTGTTTTTT
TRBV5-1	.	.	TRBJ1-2	CASSSYSGGDYGYTF	TGCGCCAGCAGCTCATACTCAGGTGGTGACTATGGCTACACCTTC
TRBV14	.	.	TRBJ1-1	CASSQQGYGEAFF	TGTGCCAGCAGTCAACAGGGTTACGGTGAAGCTTTCTTT
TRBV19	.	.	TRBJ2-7	CASSISGRPYEQYF	TGTGCCAGTAGTATATCGGGACGGCCCTACGAGCAGTACTTC
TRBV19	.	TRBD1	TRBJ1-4	CASSPSRTGASNEKLFF	TGTGCCAGTAGTCCCTCACGGACAGGGGCCTCTAATGAAAAACTGTTTTTT
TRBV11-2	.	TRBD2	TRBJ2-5	CASSLDTGLAGIKQETQYF	TGTGCCAGCAGCTTAGATACGGGACTAGCGGGAATAAAACAAGAGACCCAGTACTTC
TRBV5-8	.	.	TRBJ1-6	CASSPVGGSPLHF	TGTGCCAGCAGCCCTGTGGGGGGATCACCCCTCCACTTT
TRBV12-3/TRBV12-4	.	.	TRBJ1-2	CASSFLGADGYTF	TGTGCCAGCAGTTTTCTGGGGGCTGATGGCTACACCTTC